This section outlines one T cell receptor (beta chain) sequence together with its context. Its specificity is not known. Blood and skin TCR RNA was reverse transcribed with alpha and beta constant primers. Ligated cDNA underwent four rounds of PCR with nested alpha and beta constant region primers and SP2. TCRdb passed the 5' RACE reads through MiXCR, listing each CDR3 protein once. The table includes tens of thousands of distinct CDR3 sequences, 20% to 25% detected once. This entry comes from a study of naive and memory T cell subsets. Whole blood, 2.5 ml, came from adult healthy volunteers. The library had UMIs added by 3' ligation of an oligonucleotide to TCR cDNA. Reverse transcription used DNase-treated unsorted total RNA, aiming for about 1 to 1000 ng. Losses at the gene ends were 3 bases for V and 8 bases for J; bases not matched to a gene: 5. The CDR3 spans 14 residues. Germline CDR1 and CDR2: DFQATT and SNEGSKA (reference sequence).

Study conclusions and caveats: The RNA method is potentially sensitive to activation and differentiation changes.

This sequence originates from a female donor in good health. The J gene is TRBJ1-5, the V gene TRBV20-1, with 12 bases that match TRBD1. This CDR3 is CSAREGQGAKPQHF. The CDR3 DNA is TGCAGTGCTAGGGAGGGACAGGGGGCGAAGCCCCAGCATTTT.